One and the same sample provided the 6 T cell receptor beta chains below, sequenced in a study of metastatic and nonmetastatic thyroid tumors. TCRdb reprocessed the PCR reads using MiXCR. The sample consists of tens of thousands of clones, 26% of them appearing once. All patients reached thyroid surgery having received no treatment beforehand. Sample: blood. These receptors came from a female donor with papillary thyroid cancer or a benign thyroid nodule (not recorded which). Some clones in this sample may be carry-over from other donors' samples.

The J gene is TRBJ2-3, the V gene TRBV11-2, with TRBD2 matching over 9 bases. The germline V gene has CDR1 SGHAT and CDR2 FQNNGV. V was pared by 0 bases and J by 9 bases, with 16 bases of the junction left unmatched. The CDR3 totals 18 residues. The CDR3 DNA is TGTGCCAGCAGCTTAGATGAAGGGAGAGCGGGGGGTGGTAGGACGCAGTATTTT. It is translated as CASSLDEGRAGGGRTQYF.

This clone has just a few counts. The J gene is TRBJ2-7, the V gene TRBV30, with D perhaps matching TRBD1 (5 bases). This CDR3 contains 13 residues. Trimming cost V 6 bases and J 3 bases, with 15 bases left between them. Per the germline V gene, CDR1 is GTSNPN and CDR2 is SVGIG (reference sequence). DNA for the CDR3: TGTGCCTGTAAGGGGTTCAGGAGCTACGAGCAGTACTTC. Protein: CACKGFRSYEQYF.

This clone was detected only a few times. This rearrangement joins TRBV2 to TRBJ2-5; TRBD2 aligns across 8 bases. J gave up 5 bases and V 4 bases, and 6 bases lay outside the gene matches. CDR1 and CDR2 from the germline V gene are SNHLY and FYNNEI. CDR3 length equals 14 residues. This chain's CDR3 is CASSVAGSGETQYF. CDR3 bases: TGTGCCAGCAGTGTAGCGGGGTCTGGGGAGACCCAGTACTTC.

The count of this clone is one. The chain is built from TRBV5-1 and TRBJ1-4, with D possibly TRBD1 on 5 matching bases. This CDR3 is 13 amino acids long. In germline, CDR1 is SGHRS, CDR2 YFSETQ. V was pared by 4 bases and J by 8 bases, with 12 bases between. DNA of the CDR3: TGCGCCAGCAGCCTCCCGACAGCCGAAAAACTGTTTTTT. It specifies CASSLPTAEKLFF.

The rearrangement links TRBV7-2 to TRBJ2-7; D remains ambiguous. Germline V lookup: CDR1 SGHTA, CDR2 FQGNSA. This CDR3 contains 14 residues. Trimming took 2 bases from V and 2 from J, leaving 10 bases between them. For the CDR3, the DNA is TGTGCCAGCAGCTTACCCTTCCACACCTACGAGCAGTACTTC. It yields the protein CASSLPFHTYEQYF. Drawing the rest from reference TRBV7-2 and TRBJ2-7, the complete variable domain is GAGVSQSPSNKVTEKGKDVELRCDPISGHTALYWYRQSLGQGLEFLIYFQGNSAPDKSGLPSDRFSAERTGGSVSTLTIQRTQQEDSAVYLCASSLPFHTYEQYFGPGTRLTVT.

The chain couples TRBV5-1 to TRBJ1-2; D uncertain. Germline loops: CDR1 SGHRS, CDR2 YFSETQ. The CDR3 is 19 amino acids. Trimming left V 0 bases short and J 5 bases short, with 26 bases between. CDR3 sequence (DNA): TGCGCCAGCAGCTTGGCCGGGAGTGGGCCTTCCTGGAGGGTGTATGGCTACACCTTC. Amino acid sequence: CASSLAGSGPSWRVYGYTF.